A single TCR beta chain is shown here with its context. Its target is unknown. Trimming removed 3 bases at V and 4 bases at J, with 10 bases between. The CDR3 spans 14 residues. Germline CDR1 reads SGHVS; CDR2 reads FQNEAQ. The sample originates from a study of lymphopenia after photon versus proton radiotherapy. Findings of the study overall: Photon-treated patients lost naive T cells and TCR diversity; proton-treated stayed stable. After the lymphocyte nadir, photon-treated repertoires showed oligoclonal expansion, especially of CD8+ Temra cells. Authors raise, but do not show, better survival with proton therapy.

Assay used: immunoSEQ multiplex PCR; TCRdb lists only in-frame clones, some missing. This table has fewer than 65,000 clones, 86% appearing once. This clonotype was obtained from a man aged 40-55 years with gastric cancer. The gene calls are TRBV7-8 and TRBJ1-3; D remains ambiguous. The specimen was peripheral blood, collected from a patient treated with photon-based radiotherapy. As DNA, the CDR3 is TGTGCCAGCAGCTTCACGACTGGAGGAAACACCATATATTTT. Protein sequence: CASSFTTGGNTIYF.